The T cell receptor (beta chain) under discussion was sequenced for a study of blood T cell repertoires in COVID-19. The protocol was immunoSEQ multiplex PCR, while the TCRdb copy is restricted to in-frame clones and leaves out a portion. The table lists about 390,000 clones, around nine tenths of them singletons. V was pared by 5 bases and J by 0 bases, with 11 bases between. The CDR3 is 15 residues long. Germline V gene sequence: CDR1 MNHEY, CDR2 SVGAGI. This sequence joins TRBV6-5 and TRBJ1-3, with D perhaps matching TRBD1 (5 bases). The receptor comes from a woman aged 45-65 years who had recovered from COVID-19. Sequencing used PBMCs or T cells enriched from blood (not recorded which). The CDR3 sequence is CASSTTGTSGNTIYF. The CDR3 DNA reads as TGTGCCAGCAGTACAACAGGAACCTCTGGAAACACCATATATTTT.